The clone carrying this T cell receptor beta chain was observed a handful of times. Trimming took off 5 bases at V and 1 base at J, with 12 bases between the two ends. Germline V gene data show CDR1 as WNHNN and CDR2 as SYGVQD (reference sequence). This CDR3 has 15 residues. These data belong to a study of blood T cell repertoires in COVID-19. Study overall: The United States, Italy and Spain were the sources of the acute and convalescent COVID-19 samples. T cells, B-cell-depleted T cells, or PBMCs provided the cDNA or gDNA that served as material.

Original analysis: The authors estimated nucleated cell counts from reference gene primer amplification. The method was immunoSEQ multiplex PCR; TCRdb's version includes in-frame clones alone and lacks a portion of them. V, J and clone size are taken as reported in that table, and D and trimming were inferred from the DNA itself. Here the sample spans some 170,000 clones, 60% to 85% being singletons. J is TRBJ1-3 and V is TRBV10-1; D not resolved. This clonotype was obtained from a woman between 50 and 59 years old with active or convalescent COVID-19. The material sequenced was peripheral blood. CDR3 amino acids: CASSPGSLSGNTIYF. For the CDR3, the DNA is TGCGCCAGCAGTCCCGGGAGTTTATCTGGAAACACCATATATTTT.